These 7 T cell receptor beta chains share one sample of origin, sequenced in a study of blood T cell repertoires in COVID-19. Only in-frame clones appear in the TCRdb table, and some are missing; sequencing was by immunoSEQ multiplex PCR. The repertoire holds more than 200,000 clones, with about 85% as singletons. Sequencing used peripheral blood. All receptors derive from a man aged 18 to 30 with active or convalescent COVID-19.

This chain connects TRBV4-2 to TRBJ2-1; 8 bases fit TRBD2. This CDR3 has 14 amino acids. Per germline, CDR1 LGHNA and CDR2 YNFKEQ. V was pared by 4 bases and J by 7 bases, with 6 bases of the junction left unmatched. The CDR3 coding sequence is TGTGCCAGCAGCCTACGGCGACTAGCGAATGAGCAGTTCTTC. Translated, it gives CASSLRRLANEQFF.

The chain uses TRBV30 and TRBJ1-6; 8 bases line up with TRBD1. The CDR3 has 16 amino acids. V shed 1 base and J 7 bases; nucleotides not matched to a gene: 9. Germline V gene sequence: CDR1 GTSNPN, CDR2 SVGIG (reference sequence). CDR3 bases: TGTGCCTGGAGTGCTGGGACAGGAACTCGAAATTCACCCCTCCACTTT. This sequence encodes CAWSAGTGTRNSPLHF. The whole variable domain, filled in from reference TRBV30 and TRBJ1-6, reads SQTIHQWPATLVQPVGSPLSLECTVEGTSNPNLYWYRQAAGRGLQLLFYSVGIGQISSEVPQNLSASRPQDRQFILSSKKLLLSDSGFYLCAWSAGTGTRNSPLHFGNGTRLTVT.

The chain combines TRBV6-5 with TRBJ2-7; 8 nucleotides line up with TRBD1. In germline, CDR1 is MNHEY, CDR2 SVGAGI. This CDR3 region has 16 residues. V dropped 4 bases and J dropped 0; count of bases not matched to a gene: 8. CDR3 amino acids: CASSSMGQVSSYEQYF. The DNA for the CDR3 is TGTGCCAGCAGTTCCATGGGACAGGTGAGCTCCTACGAGCAGTACTTC.

The chain carries TRBV6-5 and TRBJ2-7, with D possibly being TRBD2 (5 bases). The V gene's germline CDR1 is MNHEY and CDR2 SVGAGI. The CDR3 has 13 residues. V lost 5 bases, J lost 3 bases, and 11 bases lay in between. The CDR3 DNA sequence: TGTGCCAGCAGTACGGGAAGCGGCTACGAGCAGTACTTC. Protein: CASSTGSGYEQYF.

The gene calls are TRBV11-2 and TRBJ2-7; 11 bases agree with TRBD2. J was trimmed by 4 bases and V by 5 bases; bases with no gene match: 7. The length of the CDR3 is 15 residues. Germline V gene sequence: CDR1 SGHAT, CDR2 FQNNGV. CDR3 protein: CASSPSGGPLYEQYF. The CDR3 DNA reads as TGTGCCAGCAGCCCTAGCGGGGGGCCCTTATACGAGCAGTACTTC.

The CDR3 sequence: CASSRGTGHDSNQPQHF. Here the CDR3 DNA reads TGTGCCAGCAGCCGTGGGACAGGGCATGATAGCAATCAGCCCCAGCATTTT. V and J are TRBV7-9 and TRBJ1-5, with TRBD1 matching over 9 bases. This CDR3 region has 17 residues. The junction had 8 bases not matched to a gene; V was cut back by 5 bases and J by 0 bases. From germline, CDR1 is SEHNR and CDR2 FQNEAQ (reference sequence).

This clone occurred once. V is TRBV9 and J is TRBJ2-6, with D possibly matching TRBD1 (6 bases). Germline V CDR1 and CDR2: SGDLS, YYNGEE. Trimming left V 5 bases short and J 1 base short, with 10 bases between. This CDR3 has 15 amino acids. CDR3 in DNA: TGTGCCAGCAGGGGAACAGGGTCTGGGGCCAACGTCCTGACTTTC. This encodes CASRGTGSGANVLTF.